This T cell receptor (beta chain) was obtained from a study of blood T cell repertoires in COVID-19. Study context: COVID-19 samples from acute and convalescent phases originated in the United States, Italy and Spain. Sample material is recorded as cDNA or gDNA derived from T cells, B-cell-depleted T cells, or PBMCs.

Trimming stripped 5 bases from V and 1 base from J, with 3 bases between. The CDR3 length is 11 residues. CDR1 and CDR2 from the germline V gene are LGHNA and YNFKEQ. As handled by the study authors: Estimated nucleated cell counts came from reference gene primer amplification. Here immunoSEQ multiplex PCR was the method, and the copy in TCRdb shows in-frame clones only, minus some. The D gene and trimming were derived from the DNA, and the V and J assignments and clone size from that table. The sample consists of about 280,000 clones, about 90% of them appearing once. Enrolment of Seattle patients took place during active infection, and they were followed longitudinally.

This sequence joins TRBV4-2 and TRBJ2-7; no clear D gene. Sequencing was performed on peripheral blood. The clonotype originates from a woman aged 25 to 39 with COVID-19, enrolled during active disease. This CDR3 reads CASSSSYEQYF. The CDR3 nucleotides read TGTGCCAGCAGCTCTTCCTACGAGCAGTACTTC.